This TCR beta chain came from a study of somatic mutations in cytotoxic T cells in rheumatoid arthritis. The study's findings and limits: Healthy controls showed no age-related rise in CD8+ clonality, whereas rheumatoid arthritis patients did. Clonality measured in CD8+ T cells did not differ significantly between rheumatoid arthritis patients and age-matched healthy controls. Of the expanded CD8+ clones, the antigen targets were not known.

The germline V gene encodes CDR1 WSHSY and CDR2 SAAADI. This CDR3 is built from 16 residues. V was shortened by 4 bases and J by 1 base, with 17 bases between the two germline ends. This clone was counted a few times. Its specificity is unknown. Clones were read by immunoSEQ multiplex PCR, and TCRdb kept only the in-frame ones, dropping some. The repertoire has approximately 30,000 clones, 82% of them found once; the top ten carry around 5%. The clonotype originates from a man aged 45-65 years in good health. The sample comprised CD8+ T cells sorted from blood. V is TRBV10-2 and J is TRBJ2-7, with D perhaps given as TRBD1 or TRBD2 (5 bases each). The CDR3 region is CASSVRGVIASYEQYF. Here the CDR3 DNA reads TGCGCCAGCAGTGTGAGGGGCGTTATAGCGTCCTACGAGCAGTACTTC.